This TCR beta chain was recorded in a study of shared clonotypes between healthy human individuals. Study background: CD4 naive cells filled three plates per donor, CD4 memory three, CD8 naive two and CD8 memory one.

About this clone: What it binds is not known.

Partitioning of CD4+ cells yielded a CD45RA+ naive subset and a CD45RA-negative memory subset. TCRdb keeps only in-frame clones here, not all; method: immunoSEQ multiplex PCR. The sample shows 2 million to 3 million clones, approximately 90% of them seen only once. This CDR3 region has 16 residues. The germline CDR1 and CDR2 sequences are MNHEY and SVGAGI. V shed 2 bases, J shed 5 bases, and the junction held 6 bases outside the gene matches. Notes on the study in general: Shared clonotypes across all four donors exceeded non-shared ones in generation probability. Sampling included only blood; tissue repertoires likely differ.

Sample: naive CD4+ T cells sorted from blood. The subset here: CD45RA+ positively selected. The chain uses TRBV6-5 and TRBJ2-5; TRBD1 matches at 12 bases. This clonotype originated in a man younger than 30 in good health. The CDR3 nucleotides read TGTGCCAGCAGTTACCTCAGGGACAGGGGGCTTGAGACCCAGTACTTC. This gives the protein CASSYLRDRGLETQYF.